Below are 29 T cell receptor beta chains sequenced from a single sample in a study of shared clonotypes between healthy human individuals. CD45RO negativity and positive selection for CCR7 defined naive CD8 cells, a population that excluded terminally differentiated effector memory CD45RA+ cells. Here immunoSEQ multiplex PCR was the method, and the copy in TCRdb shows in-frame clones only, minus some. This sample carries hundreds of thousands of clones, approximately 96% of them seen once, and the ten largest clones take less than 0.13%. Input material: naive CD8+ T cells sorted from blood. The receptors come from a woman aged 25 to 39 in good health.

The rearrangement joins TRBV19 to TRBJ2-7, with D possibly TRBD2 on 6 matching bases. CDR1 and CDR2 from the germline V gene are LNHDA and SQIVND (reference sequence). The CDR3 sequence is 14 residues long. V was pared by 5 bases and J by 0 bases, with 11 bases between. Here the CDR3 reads CASSWVGSSYEQYF. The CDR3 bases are TGTGCCAGTAGTTGGGTCGGGAGCTCCTACGAGCAGTACTTC.

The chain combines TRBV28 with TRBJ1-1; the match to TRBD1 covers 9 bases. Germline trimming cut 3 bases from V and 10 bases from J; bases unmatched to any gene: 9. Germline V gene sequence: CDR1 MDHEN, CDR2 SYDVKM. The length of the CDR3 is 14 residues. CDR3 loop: CASSFGDRVSLAFF. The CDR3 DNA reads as TGTGCCAGCAGTTTCGGGGACAGGGTTTCCCTAGCTTTCTTT.

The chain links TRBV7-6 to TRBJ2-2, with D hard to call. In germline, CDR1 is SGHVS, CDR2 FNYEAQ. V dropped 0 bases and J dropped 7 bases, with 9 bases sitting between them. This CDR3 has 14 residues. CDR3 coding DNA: TGTGCCAGCAGCTTAGCAGGGTTGGACGGGGAGCTGTTTTTT. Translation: CASSLAGLDGELFF. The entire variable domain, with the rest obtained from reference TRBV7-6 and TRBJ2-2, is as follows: GAGVSQSPRYKVTKRGQDVALRCDPISGHVSLYWYRQALGQGPEFLTYFNYEAQQDKSGLPNDRFSAERPEGSISTLTIQRTEQRDSAMYRCASSLAGLDGELFFGEGSRLTVL.

CDR3: CASRGGITGTGELHEQFF. The CDR3 DNA is TGTGCCAGCAGGGGTGGGATCACCGGGACAGGGGAATTGCATGAGCAGTTCTTC. This chain connects TRBV7-8 to TRBJ2-1, with 10 nucleotides matching TRBD1. Germline CDR1 and CDR2: SGHVS and FQNEAQ. V lost 6 bases, J lost 8 bases, and 19 bases stayed unmatched. This CDR3 region has 18 residues.

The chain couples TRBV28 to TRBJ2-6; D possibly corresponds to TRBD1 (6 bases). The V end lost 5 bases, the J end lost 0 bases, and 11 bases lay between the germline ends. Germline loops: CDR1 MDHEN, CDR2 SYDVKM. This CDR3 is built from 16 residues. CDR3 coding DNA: TGTGCCAGCAGTACGGGACACCTCTCTGGGGCCAACGTCCTGACTTTC. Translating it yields CASSTGHLSGANVLTF.

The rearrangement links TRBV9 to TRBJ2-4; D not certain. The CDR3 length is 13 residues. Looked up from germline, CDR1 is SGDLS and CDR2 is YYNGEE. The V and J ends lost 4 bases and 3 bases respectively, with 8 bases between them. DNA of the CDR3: TGTGCCAGCAGCCCCCGTGACAAAAACATTCAGTACTTC. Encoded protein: CASSPRDKNIQYF. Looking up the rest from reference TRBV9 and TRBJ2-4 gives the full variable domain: DSGVTQTPKHLITATGQRVTLRCSPRSGDLSVYWYQQSLDQGLQFLIQYYNGEERAKGNILERFSAQQFPDLHSELNLSSLELGDSALYFCASSPRDKNIQYFGAGTRLSVL.

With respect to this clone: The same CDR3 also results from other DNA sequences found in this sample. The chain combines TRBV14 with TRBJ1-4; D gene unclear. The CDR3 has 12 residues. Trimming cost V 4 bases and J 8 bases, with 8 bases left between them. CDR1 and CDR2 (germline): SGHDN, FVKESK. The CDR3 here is CASSRRGEKLFF. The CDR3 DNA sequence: TGTGCCAGCAGCCGTCGGGGAGAAAAACTGTTTTTT.

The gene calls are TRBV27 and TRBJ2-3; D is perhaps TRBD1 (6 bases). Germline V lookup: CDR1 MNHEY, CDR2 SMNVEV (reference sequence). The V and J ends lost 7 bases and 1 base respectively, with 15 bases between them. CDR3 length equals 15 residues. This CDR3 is CASIGPEGGTDTQYF. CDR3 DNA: TGTGCCAGCATTGGTCCCGAGGGGGGCACAGATACGCAGTATTTT.

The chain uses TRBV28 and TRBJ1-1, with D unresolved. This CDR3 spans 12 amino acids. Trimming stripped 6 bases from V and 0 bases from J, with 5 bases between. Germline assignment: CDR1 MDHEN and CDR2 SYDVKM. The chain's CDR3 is CASRPVNTEAFF. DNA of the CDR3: TGTGCCAGCAGACCAGTGAACACTGAAGCTTTCTTT.

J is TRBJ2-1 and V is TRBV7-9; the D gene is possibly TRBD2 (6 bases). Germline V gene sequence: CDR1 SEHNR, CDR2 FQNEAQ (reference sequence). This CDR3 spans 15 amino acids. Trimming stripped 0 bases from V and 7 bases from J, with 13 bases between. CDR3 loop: CASSLAVGLTNEQFF. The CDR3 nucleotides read TGTGCCAGCAGCTTAGCTGTGGGACTTACTAATGAGCAGTTCTTC.

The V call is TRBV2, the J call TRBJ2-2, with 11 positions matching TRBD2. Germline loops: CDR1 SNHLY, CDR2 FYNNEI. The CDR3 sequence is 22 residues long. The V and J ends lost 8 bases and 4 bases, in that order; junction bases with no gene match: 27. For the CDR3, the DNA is TGTGCCAGCGGGGGGTGGGACGGGACGCCGGGACTAGCGGTGATGGGCACCGGGGAGCTGTTTTTT. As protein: CASGGWDGTPGLAVMGTGELFF.

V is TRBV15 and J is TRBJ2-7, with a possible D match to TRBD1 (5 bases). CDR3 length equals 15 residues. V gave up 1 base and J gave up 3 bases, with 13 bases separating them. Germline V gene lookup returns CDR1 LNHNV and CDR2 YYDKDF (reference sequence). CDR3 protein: CATSRVPYDSYEQYF. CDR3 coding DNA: TGTGCCACCAGCAGAGTCCCCTATGACAGCTACGAGCAGTACTTC.

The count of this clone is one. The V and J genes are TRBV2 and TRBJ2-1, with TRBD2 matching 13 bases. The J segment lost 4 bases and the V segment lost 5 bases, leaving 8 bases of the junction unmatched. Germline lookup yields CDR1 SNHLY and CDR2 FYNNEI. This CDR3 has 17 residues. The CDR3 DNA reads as TGTGCCAGCAGTTCGGGACTAGCGGGATCAAAGTACAATGAGCAGTTCTTC. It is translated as CASSSGLAGSKYNEQFF.

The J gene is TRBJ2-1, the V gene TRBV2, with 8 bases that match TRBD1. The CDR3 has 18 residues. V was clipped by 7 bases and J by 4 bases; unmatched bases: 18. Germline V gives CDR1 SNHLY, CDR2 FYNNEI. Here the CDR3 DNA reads TGTGCCAGCATTGAGGTCCTATGGGGGACAGGAAGATACAATGAGCAGTTCTTC. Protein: CASIEVLWGTGRYNEQFF.

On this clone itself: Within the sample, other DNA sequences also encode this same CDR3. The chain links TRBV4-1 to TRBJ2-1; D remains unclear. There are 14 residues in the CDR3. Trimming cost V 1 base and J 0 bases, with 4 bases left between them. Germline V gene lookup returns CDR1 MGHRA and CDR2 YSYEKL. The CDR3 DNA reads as TGCGCCAGCAGCCAAGGGGGCTCCTACAATGAGCAGTTCTTC. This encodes CASSQGGSYNEQFF.

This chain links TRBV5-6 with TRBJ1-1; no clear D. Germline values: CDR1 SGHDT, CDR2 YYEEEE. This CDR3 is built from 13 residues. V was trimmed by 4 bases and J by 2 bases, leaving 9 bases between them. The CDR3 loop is CASSERINTEAFF. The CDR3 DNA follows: TGTGCCAGCAGCGAAAGGATAAACACTGAAGCTTTCTTT. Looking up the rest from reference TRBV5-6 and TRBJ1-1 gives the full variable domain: DAGVTQSPTHLIKTRGQQVTLRCSPKSGHDTVSWYQQALGQGPQFIFQYYEEEERQRGNFPDRFSGHQFPNYSSELNVNALLLGDSALYLCASSERINTEAFFGQGTRLTVV.

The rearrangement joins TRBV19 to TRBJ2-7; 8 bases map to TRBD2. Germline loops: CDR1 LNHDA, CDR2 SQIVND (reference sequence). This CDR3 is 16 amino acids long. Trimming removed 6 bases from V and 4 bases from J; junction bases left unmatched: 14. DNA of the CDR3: TGTGCCAGTAGCCCGCGATTAGCGGGAATCGCATACGAGCAGTACTTC. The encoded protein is CASSPRLAGIAYEQYF.

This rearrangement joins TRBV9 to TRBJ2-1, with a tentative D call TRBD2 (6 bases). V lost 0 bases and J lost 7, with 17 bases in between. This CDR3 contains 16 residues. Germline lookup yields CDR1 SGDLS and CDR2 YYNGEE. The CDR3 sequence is CASSVGGGGWRNEQFF. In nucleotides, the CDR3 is TGTGCCAGCAGCGTAGGAGGTGGGGGGTGGCGGAATGAGCAGTTCTTC.

Here the CDR3 DNA reads TGCGCCAGCAGCCCGGACAACTGGGGGAATCAGCCCCAGCATTTT. Translation: CASSPDNWGNQPQHF. The chain combines TRBV4-1 with TRBJ1-5; D might be TRBD1 (5 bases). Germline V lookup: CDR1 MGHRA, CDR2 YSYEKL. This CDR3 has 15 residues. The V end was cut by 4 bases, the J end by 4 bases, with 14 bases between.

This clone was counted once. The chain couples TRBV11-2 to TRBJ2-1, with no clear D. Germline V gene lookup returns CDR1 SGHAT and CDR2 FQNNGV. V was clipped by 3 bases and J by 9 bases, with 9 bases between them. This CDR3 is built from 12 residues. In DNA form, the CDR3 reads TGTGCCAGCAGCTTCCCGAGTGTTGAGCAGTTCTTC. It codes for CASSFPSVEQFF.

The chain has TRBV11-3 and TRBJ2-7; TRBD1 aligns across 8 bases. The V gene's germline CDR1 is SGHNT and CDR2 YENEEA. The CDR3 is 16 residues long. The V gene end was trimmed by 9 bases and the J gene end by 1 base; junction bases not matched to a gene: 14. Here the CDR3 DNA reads TGTGCCAGAGTCCTGATCGGACAGGGACCTTCCTACGAGCAGTACTTC. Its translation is CARVLIGQGPSYEQYF.

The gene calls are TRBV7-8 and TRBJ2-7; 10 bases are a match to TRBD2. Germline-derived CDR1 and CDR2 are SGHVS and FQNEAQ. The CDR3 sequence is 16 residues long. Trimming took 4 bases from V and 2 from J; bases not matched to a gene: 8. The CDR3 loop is CASSYPLAGGPYEQYF. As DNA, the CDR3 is TGTGCCAGCAGCTACCCGTTAGCGGGAGGCCCCTACGAGCAGTACTTC.

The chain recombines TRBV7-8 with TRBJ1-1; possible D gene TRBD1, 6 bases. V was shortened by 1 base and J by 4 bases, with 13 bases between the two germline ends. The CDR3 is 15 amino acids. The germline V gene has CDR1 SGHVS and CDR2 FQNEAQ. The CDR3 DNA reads TGTGCCAGCAGCTTAGGCGGGGGCGGCGGCACTGAAGCTTTCTTT. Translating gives CASSLGGGGGTEAFF.

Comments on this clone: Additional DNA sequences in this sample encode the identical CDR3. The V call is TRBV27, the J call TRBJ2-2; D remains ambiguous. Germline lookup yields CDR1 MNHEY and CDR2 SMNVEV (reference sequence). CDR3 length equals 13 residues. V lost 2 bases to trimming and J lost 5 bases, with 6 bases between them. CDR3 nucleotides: TGTGCCAGCAGTTTAGACGGGACCGGGGAGCTGTTTTTT. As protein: CASSLDGTGELFF.

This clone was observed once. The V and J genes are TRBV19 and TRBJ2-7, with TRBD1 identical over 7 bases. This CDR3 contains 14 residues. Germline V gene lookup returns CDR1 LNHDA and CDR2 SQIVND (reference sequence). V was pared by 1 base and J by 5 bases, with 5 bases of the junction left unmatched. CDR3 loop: CASSIAQGGDEQYF. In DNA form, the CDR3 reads TGTGCCAGTAGTATAGCGCAAGGGGGCGACGAGCAGTACTTC. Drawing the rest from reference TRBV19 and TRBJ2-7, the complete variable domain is DGGITQSPKYLFRKEGQNVTLSCEQNLNHDAMYWYRQDPGQGLRLIYYSQIVNDFQKGDIAEGYSVSREKKESFPLTVTSAQKNPTAFYLCASSIAQGGDEQYFGPGTRLTVT.

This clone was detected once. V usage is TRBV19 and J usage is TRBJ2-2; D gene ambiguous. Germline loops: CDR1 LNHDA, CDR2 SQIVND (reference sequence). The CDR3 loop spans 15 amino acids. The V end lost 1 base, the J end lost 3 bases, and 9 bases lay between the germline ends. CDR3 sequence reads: CASSIGSSDTGELFF. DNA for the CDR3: TGTGCCAGTAGTATAGGGTCTTCCGACACCGGGGAGCTGTTTTTT.

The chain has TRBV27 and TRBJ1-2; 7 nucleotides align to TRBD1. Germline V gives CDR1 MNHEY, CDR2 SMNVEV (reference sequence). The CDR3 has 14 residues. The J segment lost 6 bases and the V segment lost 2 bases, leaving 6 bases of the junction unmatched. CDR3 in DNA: TGTGCCAGCAGTTTAACGACAGGGTATGATGGCTACACCTTC. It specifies CASSLTTGYDGYTF.

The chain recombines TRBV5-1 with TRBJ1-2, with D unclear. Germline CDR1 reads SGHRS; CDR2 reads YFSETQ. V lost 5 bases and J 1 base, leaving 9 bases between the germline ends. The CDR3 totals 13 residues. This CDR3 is CASSLGINYGYTF. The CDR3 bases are TGCGCCAGCAGTCTTGGTATTAACTATGGCTACACCTTC.

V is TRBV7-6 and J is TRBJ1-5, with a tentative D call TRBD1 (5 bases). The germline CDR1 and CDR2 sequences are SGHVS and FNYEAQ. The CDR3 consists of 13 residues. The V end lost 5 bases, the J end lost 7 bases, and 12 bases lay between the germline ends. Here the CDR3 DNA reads TGTGCCAGCAGCCCTGGGGGGTCCCAGCCCCAGCATTTT. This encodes CASSPGGSQPQHF.